Listed below are T cell receptor beta chains from one sample, sequenced in a study of response to subunit inactivated influenza vaccine. MiXCR, run by TCRdb on the RT-PCR reads, gives a single entry per CDR3 protein. The sample has about 780,000 distinct CDR3 sequences; around 20% are singletons. The sample here was PBMCs from blood, taken roughly 5 days after vaccination. The receptors stem from a middle-aged man who received an inactivated influenza vaccine. The CDR3 runs from the conserved cysteine through the conserved F or W. Each record gives: V gene, J gene, D gene, clone size, CDR3 length, CDR3 DNA, CDR3 protein. The D gene is left open where the match is weak. Clone size is shown for a subset of rows, as once, few, many or a class of expanded clone.

v_call: TRBV6-1
j_call: TRBJ2-3
d_call: -
clone_size: -
cdr3_length: 13
cdr3_nt: TGTGCCAGCAGGGAGTCTATAGGGGATACGCAGTATTTT
cdr3_aa: CASRESIGDTQYF

v_call: TRBV5-1
j_call: TRBJ2-2
d_call: -
clone_size: few
cdr3_length: 14
cdr3_nt: TGCGCCAGCAGCGAACAACAGGACACCGGGGAGCTGTTTTTT
cdr3_aa: CASSEQQDTGELFF

v_call: TRBV5-6
j_call: TRBJ2-7
d_call: -
clone_size: few
cdr3_length: 13
cdr3_nt: TGTGCCAGCAGCCGGGGAGTAGTATCGGCGCAGTACTTC
cdr3_aa: CASSRGVVSAQYF

v_call: TRBV13
j_call: TRBJ2-4
d_call: TRBD1
clone_size: -
cdr3_length: 16
cdr3_nt: TGTGCCAGCAGCTTAGGCAGGGGGCAGGCCAAAAACATTCAGTACTTC
cdr3_aa: CASSLGRGQAKNIQYF

v_call: TRBV29-1
j_call: TRBJ1-1
d_call: -
clone_size: few
cdr3_length: 13
cdr3_nt: TGCAGCGTTGACAGGACACGGAACACTGAAGCTTTCTTT
cdr3_aa: CSVDRTRNTEAFF

v_call: TRBV5-4
j_call: TRBJ2-7
d_call: -
clone_size: -
cdr3_length: 17
cdr3_nt: TGTGCCAGCAGCTTTGAGTACGGCGACTTAGGACCCTACGAGCAGTACTTC
cdr3_aa: CASSFEYGDLGPYEQYF

v_call: TRBV6-1
j_call: TRBJ1-1
d_call: -
clone_size: -
cdr3_length: 13
cdr3_nt: TGTGCCAGCATCGCGCAGGGTCACACTGAAGCTTTCTTT
cdr3_aa: CASIAQGHTEAFF

v_call: TRBV5-1
j_call: TRBJ2-3
d_call: TRBD2
clone_size: many
cdr3_length: 16
cdr3_nt: TGCGCCAGCAGCTTGGAGGTAGCGGGAGAGACAGATACGCAGTATTTT
cdr3_aa: CASSLEVAGETDTQYF

v_call: TRBV15
j_call: TRBJ1-2
d_call: -
clone_size: few
cdr3_length: 13
cdr3_nt: TGTGCCACCAGCAGAGATCCGGGGTTTGGCTACACCTTC
cdr3_aa: CATSRDPGFGYTF

v_call: TRBV6-2/TRBV6-3
j_call: TRBJ2-2
d_call: -
clone_size: few
cdr3_length: 16
cdr3_nt: TGTGCCAGCAGTTACTCGAAACAGGGCTGGACCGGGGAGCTGTTTTTT
cdr3_aa: CASSYSKQGWTGELFF

v_call: TRBV12-3/TRBV12-4
j_call: TRBJ1-1
d_call: -
clone_size: few
cdr3_length: 14
cdr3_nt: TGTGCCAGCAGTCCGCGACAGGAACGCTATGAAGCTTTCTTT
cdr3_aa: CASSPRQERYEAFF

v_call: TRBV12-5
j_call: TRBJ2-5
d_call: -
clone_size: -
cdr3_length: 15
cdr3_nt: TGTGCTAGTGGTTTGTACCAACCGGGACAAGAGACCCAGTACTTC
cdr3_aa: CASGLYQPGQETQYF

v_call: TRBV5-1
j_call: TRBJ2-5
d_call: TRBD1
clone_size: -
cdr3_length: 14
cdr3_nt: TGTGCCAGCAGCTCGTGGACAGGCCAAGAGACCCAGTACTTC
cdr3_aa: CASSSWTGQETQYF

v_call: TRBV6-8
j_call: TRBJ2-7
d_call: TRBD1
clone_size: -
cdr3_length: 17
cdr3_nt: TGTGCCAGCAGTTACTCGGTATGTGGGACAGGGGGCTACGAGCAGTACTTC
cdr3_aa: CASSYSVCGTGGYEQYF

v_call: TRBV7-3
j_call: TRBJ2-6
d_call: -
clone_size: -
cdr3_length: 16
cdr3_nt: TGTGCCAGCAGCTTCAGAGGTGGCTCTGGGGCCAACGTCCTGACTTTC
cdr3_aa: CASSFRGGSGANVLTF

v_call: TRBV12-3/TRBV12-4
j_call: TRBJ2-1
d_call: -
clone_size: few
cdr3_length: 15
cdr3_nt: TGTGCCAGCACCCAGCCGGGGGACTCTTACAATGAGCAGTTCTTC
cdr3_aa: CASTQPGDSYNEQFF

v_call: TRBV20-1
j_call: TRBJ1-1
d_call: -
clone_size: few
cdr3_length: 14
cdr3_nt: TGCAGTGCCGAGGGGTTCGGCAGGGGCACTGAAGCTTTCTTT
cdr3_aa: CSAEGFGRGTEAFF

v_call: TRBV18
j_call: TRBJ2-7
d_call: -
clone_size: few
cdr3_length: 15
cdr3_nt: TGTGCCAGCTCACCATACCAGGCAGGGGTCTACGAGCAGTACTTC
cdr3_aa: CASSPYQAGVYEQYF

v_call: TRBV20-1
j_call: TRBJ2-2
d_call: TRBD1
clone_size: many
cdr3_length: 15
cdr3_nt: TGCAGTGCTAGAGATTCCGGGACAGGGGCGGGGGAGCTGTTTTTT
cdr3_aa: CSARDSGTGAGELFF

v_call: TRBV7-8
j_call: TRBJ2-3
d_call: -
clone_size: few
cdr3_length: 13
cdr3_nt: TGTGCCAGCAGCTTAGACTGGACGTATACGCAGTATTTT
cdr3_aa: CASSLDWTYTQYF

v_call: TRBV28
j_call: TRBJ2-1
d_call: TRBD1
clone_size: few
cdr3_length: 13
cdr3_nt: TGTGCCAGCAGCTGGAAGGGGGCCCATGAGCAGTTCTTC
cdr3_aa: CASSWKGAHEQFF

v_call: TRBV27
j_call: TRBJ2-1
d_call: -
clone_size: few
cdr3_length: 13
cdr3_nt: TGTGCCAGCAGTCCCCTCCACCCGGGACAGCAGTTCTTC
cdr3_aa: CASSPLHPGQQFF

v_call: TRBV5-1
j_call: TRBJ2-3
d_call: -
clone_size: few
cdr3_length: 13
cdr3_nt: TGCGCCAGCAGCTTCCAGGGGAGAGATACGCAGTATTTT
cdr3_aa: CASSFQGRDTQYF

v_call: TRBV7-6
j_call: TRBJ2-1
d_call: TRBD2
clone_size: few
cdr3_length: 15
cdr3_nt: TGTGCCAGCAGCTTAGTAACTAGCGGGTACAATGAGCAGTTCTTC
cdr3_aa: CASSLVTSGYNEQFF

v_call: TRBV24-1
j_call: TRBJ2-3
d_call: TRBD1
clone_size: many
cdr3_length: 15
cdr3_nt: TGTGCCACCAGTGTGCGGGACAGGAGCACAGATACGCAGTATTTT
cdr3_aa: CATSVRDRSTDTQYF

v_call: TRBV13
j_call: TRBJ2-7
d_call: TRBD1
clone_size: few
cdr3_length: 14
cdr3_nt: TGTGCCAGCAGCTTGACAGGGTTTTCCTACGAGCAGTACTTC
cdr3_aa: CASSLTGFSYEQYF

v_call: TRBV7-2
j_call: TRBJ2-7
d_call: TRBD2
clone_size: many
cdr3_length: 15
cdr3_nt: TGTGCCAGCAGCCGTACTAGCGGGACTTCCTACGAGCAGTACTTC
cdr3_aa: CASSRTSGTSYEQYF

v_call: TRBV7-9
j_call: TRBJ2-5
d_call: -
clone_size: few
cdr3_length: 16
cdr3_nt: TGTGCCAGCAGCTTGCTACAGGGACGGGGGCAAGAGACCCAGTACTTC
cdr3_aa: CASSLLQGRGQETQYF

v_call: TRBV10-3
j_call: TRBJ2-1
d_call: TRBD2
clone_size: -
cdr3_length: 16
cdr3_nt: TGTGCCATCAGTGATGCGCGACTAGCGGGGGCCAATGAGCAGTTCTTC
cdr3_aa: CAISDARLAGANEQFF

v_call: TRBV5-5
j_call: TRBJ2-7
d_call: -
clone_size: -
cdr3_length: 17
cdr3_nt: TGTGCCAGCAGCTTCCTCCGCGACCCCACGGGCTCCTACGAGCAGTACTTC
cdr3_aa: CASSFLRDPTGSYEQYF

v_call: TRBV12-3/TRBV12-4
j_call: TRBJ2-7
d_call: -
clone_size: many
cdr3_length: 17
cdr3_nt: TGTGCCAGCAGTTTGGGGGGCCTGGCGTGGGTAGCCTACGAGCAGTACTTC
cdr3_aa: CASSLGGLAWVAYEQYF

v_call: TRBV29-1
j_call: TRBJ2-5
d_call: TRBD2
clone_size: many
cdr3_length: 14
cdr3_nt: TGCAGCGTTGGTGGCGGGGGTCCGCAAGAGACCCAGTACTTC
cdr3_aa: CSVGGGGPQETQYF

v_call: TRBV5-1
j_call: TRBJ2-7
d_call: TRBD1
clone_size: -
cdr3_length: 15
cdr3_nt: TGCGCCAGCAGCCCGGCACGACAGGGGGTTTACGAGCAGTACTTC
cdr3_aa: CASSPARQGVYEQYF

v_call: TRBV7-2
j_call: TRBJ2-7
d_call: TRBD2
clone_size: -
cdr3_length: 15
cdr3_nt: TGTGCCAGCAGCTTAGGATGGGGAGGGAATTACGAGCAGTACTTC
cdr3_aa: CASSLGWGGNYEQYF

v_call: TRBV4-3
j_call: TRBJ2-7
d_call: TRBD2
clone_size: -
cdr3_length: 17
cdr3_nt: TGCGCCAGCAGCCAAGATCTGGGGCGGGGGTCCTCCTACGAGCAGTACTTC
cdr3_aa: CASSQDLGRGSSYEQYF

v_call: TRBV20-1
j_call: TRBJ2-3
d_call: -
clone_size: -
cdr3_length: 14
cdr3_nt: TGCAGTGCTAGAAAACGGGTAGATGTCGATACGCAGTATTTT
cdr3_aa: CSARKRVDVDTQYF

v_call: TRBV11-2
j_call: TRBJ2-3
d_call: -
clone_size: -
cdr3_length: 16
cdr3_nt: TGTGCCAGCAGCTCTAGAGGGGACACCCGCACAGATACGCAGTATTTT
cdr3_aa: CASSSRGDTRTDTQYF

v_call: TRBV3-1
j_call: TRBJ2-5
d_call: -
clone_size: few
cdr3_length: 15
cdr3_nt: TGTGCCAGCAGCCAAGGAAGGCTAGAGTTGGGGACCCAGTACTTC
cdr3_aa: CASSQGRLELGTQYF

v_call: TRBV24-1
j_call: TRBJ2-1
d_call: -
clone_size: few
cdr3_length: 20
cdr3_nt: TGTGCCACCAGTGATGCCTCGCGTCTGGGCGGTCAGAGCTCCTACAATGAGCAGTTCTTC
cdr3_aa: CATSDASRLGGQSSYNEQFF

v_call: TRBV20-1
j_call: TRBJ2-7
d_call: TRBD2
clone_size: few
cdr3_length: 15
cdr3_nt: TGCAGTGCTAGAGCGATAGCGGGAAGCTCCTACGAGCAGTACTTC
cdr3_aa: CSARAIAGSSYEQYF

v_call: TRBV11-1
j_call: TRBJ2-7
d_call: TRBD2
clone_size: -
cdr3_length: 19
cdr3_nt: TGTGCCAGCAGCTTAGCGGACCTAGCGGGAGGCCCTAGCTCCTACGAGCAGTACTTC
cdr3_aa: CASSLADLAGGPSSYEQYF

v_call: TRBV4-3
j_call: TRBJ2-1
d_call: -
clone_size: few
cdr3_length: 14
cdr3_nt: TGCGCCAGCAGCCAAGACTGGTTGGGCGATGAGCAGTTCTTC
cdr3_aa: CASSQDWLGDEQFF

v_call: TRBV6-2/TRBV6-3
j_call: TRBJ2-5
d_call: -
clone_size: few
cdr3_length: 15
cdr3_nt: TGTGCCAGCAGTTACTCGATTACCGCCGGGGAGACCCAGTACTTC
cdr3_aa: CASSYSITAGETQYF

v_call: TRBV7-2
j_call: TRBJ2-3
d_call: -
clone_size: -
cdr3_length: 13
cdr3_nt: TGTGCCAGCAGCCCGATGCGCCCGGATACGCAGTATTTT
cdr3_aa: CASSPMRPDTQYF

v_call: TRBV7-2
j_call: TRBJ1-6
d_call: -
clone_size: many
cdr3_length: 16
cdr3_nt: TGTGCCAGCAGCACCCTAGCCAGGCGGTATAATTCACCCCTCCACTTT
cdr3_aa: CASSTLARRYNSPLHF

v_call: TRBV20-1
j_call: TRBJ2-5
d_call: -
clone_size: few
cdr3_length: 14
cdr3_nt: TGCAGTGCTAGTATGCTAGCGTTCACAGAGACCCAGTACTTC
cdr3_aa: CSASMLAFTETQYF